This entry lists 27 T cell receptor beta chains sequenced from one sample in a study of blood T cell repertoires in COVID-19. Some clones are missing from TCRdb's copy, which holds only in-frame ones; the method was immunoSEQ multiplex PCR. Here the sample spans 130,000 to 150,000 clones, roughly 81% being singletons. Sequenced material: peripheral blood. These receptor sequences come from a human donor with acute or convalescent COVID-19. The donor label of this sample is uncertain.

The chain combines TRBV28 with TRBJ1-4, with D possibly matching TRBD1 (5 bases). Germline V gene sequence: CDR1 MDHEN, CDR2 SYDVKM. The V end lost 6 bases, the J end lost 7 bases, and 15 bases lay between the germline ends. The CDR3 contains 14 residues. CDR3 in amino acids: CASSPPIRGEKLFF. For the CDR3, the DNA is TGTGCCAGCAGCCCTCCTATTAGGGGTGAAAAACTGTTTTTT.

This chain joins TRBV20-1 and TRBJ1-3, with D possibly TRBD1 on 6 matching bases. The CDR3 totals 15 residues. The V gene lost 3 bases and the J gene lost 0 bases, with 12 bases spanning the gap. Germline V gene sequence: CDR1 DFQATT, CDR2 SNEGSKA (reference sequence). CDR3 coding DNA: TGCAGTGCTAGTAGGGGGGGGACCTCTGGAAACACCATATATTTT. Encoded protein: CSASRGGTSGNTIYF.

This clone was observed once. The genes are TRBV2 and TRBJ1-2; 9 positions match TRBD1. V lost 6 bases to trimming and J lost 8 bases; unmatched junction nucleotides: 4. Looked up from germline, CDR1 is SNHLY and CDR2 is FYNNEI. This CDR3 contains 12 residues. In DNA form, the CDR3 reads TGTGCCAGCAGGACAGGGGGAGGAGGCTACACCTTC. Translated, it gives CASRTGGGGYTF.

In its sample, this clone was seen once. The chain uses TRBV7-8 and TRBJ1-4; 8 bases align to TRBD1. The CDR3 spans 13 residues. Germline CDR1 SGHVS, CDR2 FQNEAQ. V gave up 2 bases and J gave up 11 bases; unmatched junction bases: 4. The chain's CDR3 is CASSLSGGEKLFF. CDR3 sequence (DNA): TGTGCCAGCAGCTTATCAGGGGGCGAGAAACTGTTTTTT. Supplemented by reference TRBV7-8 and TRBJ1-4, the full variable domain reads GAGVSQSPRYKVAKRGQDVALRCDPISGHVSLFWYQQALGQGPEFLTYFQNEAQLDKSGLPSDRFFAERPEGSVSTLKIQRTQQEDSAVYLCASSLSGGEKLFFGSGTQLSVL.

This rearrangement joins TRBV24-1 to TRBJ2-1; 8 bases line up with TRBD1. From germline, CDR1 is KGHDR and CDR2 SFDVKD. The junction had 6 bases not matched to a gene; V was cut back by 4 bases and J by 5 bases. CDR3 length: 15 residues. CDR3 nucleotides: TGTGCCACCAGTGACCTGACAGGGGCCCACAATGAGCAGTTCTTC. It encodes CATSDLTGAHNEQFF.

This chain connects TRBV5-1 to TRBJ1-2; 8 positions match TRBD1. Trimming cost V 4 bases and J 8 bases; bases outside gene matches: 10. The CDR3 is made up of 14 amino acids. The germline V gene encodes CDR1 SGHRS and CDR2 YFSETQ. The chain's CDR3 is CASSGSGGPGGYTF. In DNA form, the CDR3 reads TGCGCCAGCAGCGGGTCAGGGGGCCCGGGGGGCTACACCTTC.

This chain links TRBV3-1 (or the pseudogene TRBV3-2) with TRBJ1-6, with D hard to call. Trimming cost V 3 bases and J 7 bases, with 7 bases left between them. The CDR3 is 13 amino acids. The germline CDR1 and CDR2 sequences are LGHDT and YNNKEL (reference sequence). The CDR3 nucleotides are TGTGCCAGCAGCCAGGCGGGGAATTCACCCCTCCACTTT. The encoded protein is CASSQAGNSPLHF.

The CDR3 coding sequence is TGTGCCAGCAGCTTACGGGGAACAGGGGGCCGCTCTGGAAACACCATATATTTT. Amino acids: CASSLRGTGGRSGNTIYF. This chain uses TRBV11-2 with TRBJ1-3; the match to TRBD1 covers 9 bases. CDR1 is SGHAT, CDR2 FQNNGV, per germline. V shed 2 bases and J 0 bases; nucleotides not matched to a gene: 8. This CDR3 comprises 18 residues. The whole variable domain, filled in from reference TRBV11-2 and TRBJ1-3, reads EAGVAQSPRYKIIEKRQSVAFWCNPISGHATLYWYQQILGQGPKLLIQFQNNGVVDDSQLPKDRFSAERLKGVDSTLKIQPAKLEDSAVYLCASSLRGTGGRSGNTIYFGEGSWLTVV.

This chain joins TRBV10-3 and TRBJ1-1; D possibly corresponds to TRBD1 (5 bases). The V gene's germline CDR1 is ENHRY and CDR2 SYGVKD. V gave up 10 bases and J gave up 0 bases, with 12 bases separating them. The CDR3 spans 13 residues. The CDR3 region has the DNA TGTGCCACTTCGGACATCATGAACACTGAAGCTTTCTTT. Protein: CATSDIMNTEAFF.

The chain links TRBV4-2 to TRBJ1-2; possible D gene TRBD1, 5 bases. Germline-derived CDR1 and CDR2 are LGHNA and YNFKEQ. V lost 0 bases, J lost 8 bases, and 13 bases lay in between. The CDR3 covers 14 residues. In nucleotides, the CDR3 is TGTGCCAGCAGCCAAGATACGGGGGTGGAGGGCTACACCTTC. Encoded protein: CASSQDTGVEGYTF.

A word on this clone: A far larger clone is a single base away, which makes a read error likely. The chain uses TRBV5-4 and TRBJ1-2; 9 bases agree with TRBD1. The CDR3 consists of 13 residues. Germline CDR1 is SGHNT and CDR2 is YYREEE (reference sequence). Unmatched junction bases numbered 4, after V lost 4 bases and J lost 6 bases. The CDR3 nucleotides are TGTGCCAGCAGCCCGGGACAGGGAAATGGCTACACCTTC. The encoded protein is CASSPGQGNGYTF. Drawing the rest from reference TRBV5-4 and TRBJ1-2, the complete variable domain is ETGVTQSPTHLIKTRGQQVTLRCSSQSGHNTVSWYQQALGQGPQFIFQYYREEENGRGNFPPRFSGLQFPNYSSELNVNALELDDSALYLCASSPGQGNGYTFGSGTRLTVV.

The chain uses TRBV7-9 and TRBJ1-3; possibly TRBD1 for D (5 bases). The V gene lost 6 bases and the J gene lost 2 bases, with 11 bases spanning the gap. Per germline, CDR1 SEHNR and CDR2 FQNEAQ (reference sequence). This CDR3 is 14 amino acids long. The CDR3 DNA sequence: TGTGCCAGCAGTTTGGGACTAACTGGAAACACCATATATTTT. Its translation: CASSLGLTGNTIYF.

The chain recombines TRBV3-1 (or the pseudogene TRBV3-2) with TRBJ2-7; the match to TRBD2 covers 9 bases. Per the germline V gene, CDR1 is LGHDT and CDR2 is YNNKEL (reference sequence). The V segment lost 0 bases and the J segment 4 bases; nucleotides outside the gene matches: 4. The CDR3 totals 15 residues. The CDR3 is CASSQDPTSGYEQYF. Written as DNA, the CDR3 is TGTGCCAGCAGCCAAGATCCGACTAGCGGATACGAGCAGTACTTC.

This chain uses TRBV6-6 with TRBJ1-2; 8 bases line up with TRBD1. The junction had 11 bases not matched to a gene; V was cut back by 5 bases and J by 3 bases. This CDR3 spans 16 amino acids. Germline CDR1 and CDR2: MNHNY and SVGAGI (reference sequence). The CDR3 loop reads CASSTRPGTGYYGYTF. CDR3 bases: TGTGCCAGCAGTACCCGTCCCGGGACAGGCTACTATGGCTACACCTTC.

The V gene is TRBV25-1, the J gene TRBJ1-1, with 9 bases lining up with TRBD1. After removal of 5 bases from V and 1 base from J, the junction contained 5 bases not matched to a gene. The CDR3 spans 15 residues. CDR1 MGHDK and CDR2 SYGVNS come from the germline V gene. The CDR3 spells CASSYRGPENTEAFF. DNA for the CDR3: TGTGCCAGCAGTTACAGGGGGCCGGAGAACACTGAAGCTTTCTTT. Looking up the rest from reference TRBV25-1 and TRBJ1-1 gives the full variable domain: EADIYQTPRYLVIGTGKKITLECSQTMGHDKMYWYQQDPGMELHLIHYSYGVNSTEKGDLSSESTVSRIRTEHFPLTLESARPSHTSQYLCASSYRGPENTEAFFGQGTRLTVV.

The chain couples TRBV5-6 to TRBJ1-3; 7 nucleotides align to TRBD1. CDR1 is SGHDT, CDR2 YYEEEE, per germline. The J segment lost 4 bases and the V segment lost 4 bases, leaving 2 bases of the junction unmatched. The CDR3 extends over 13 amino acids. The CDR3 region has the DNA TGTGCCAGCAGCCTGGACAGGGGAAACACCATATATTTT. This sequence encodes CASSLDRGNTIYF.

This clone showed up just a few times. The chain links TRBV7-9 to TRBJ2-5; 12 bases map to TRBD2. The CDR3 runs to 16 residues. V was pared by 4 bases and J by 3 bases, with 6 bases of the junction left unmatched. Germline V gives CDR1 SEHNR, CDR2 FQNEAQ (reference sequence). The CDR3 nucleotides are TGTGCCAGCAGCTCCGTACTAGCGGGGGGTAAAGAGACCCAGTACTTC. It yields the protein CASSSVLAGGKETQYF. The variable domain in full, with the rest retrieved from reference TRBV7-9 and TRBJ2-5, is DTGVSQNPRHKITKRGQNVTFRCDPISEHNRLYWYRQTLGQGPEFLTYFQNEAQLEKSRLLSDRFSAERPKGSFSTLEIQRTEQGDSAMYLCASSSVLAGGKETQYFGPGTRLLVL.

The rearrangement links TRBV6-5 to TRBJ1-3; no clear D gene. Trimming stripped 2 bases from V and 8 bases from J, with 4 bases between. The germline gives CDR1 MNHEY, CDR2 SVGAGI. The CDR3 spans 11 residues. CDR3: CASSYGHTIYF. For the CDR3, the DNA is TGTGCCAGCAGTTACGGCCACACCATATATTTT.

This chain links TRBV9 with TRBJ1-5, with D possibly matching TRBD1 (5 bases). The V gene lost 0 bases and the J gene lost 9 bases, with 13 bases spanning the gap. The CDR3 totals 14 residues. The germline V gene has CDR1 SGDLS and CDR2 YYNGEE. CDR3 sequence: CASSVGDGGMPQHF. The CDR3 DNA sequence: TGTGCCAGCAGCGTAGGGGACGGGGGTATGCCCCAGCATTTT.

This chain connects TRBV11-2 to TRBJ1-6; 9 nucleotides match TRBD1. Germline trimming cut 5 bases from V and 10 bases from J; bases unmatched to any gene: 9. This CDR3 has 15 residues. The germline CDR1 and CDR2 sequences are SGHAT and FQNNGV. The CDR3: CASSREGQGSSPLHF. DNA for the CDR3: TGTGCCAGCAGCCGAGAGGGACAGGGAAGCTCACCCCTCCACTTT.

The chain combines TRBV5-1 with TRBJ1-6; D is undetermined. The CDR3 sequence is 16 residues long. The V end was cut by 0 bases, the J end by 4 bases, with 11 bases between. CDR1 and CDR2 (germline): SGHRS, YFSETQ. CDR3 loop: CASSLEGWEYNSPLHF. In DNA, the CDR3 is TGCGCCAGCAGCTTGGAGGGTTGGGAGTATAATTCACCCCTCCACTTT.

The CDR3 sequence: CASSFRDSGEKLFF. CDR3 in DNA: TGTGCCAGCAGCTTCCGGGACAGCGGTGAAAAACTGTTTTTT. The chain uses TRBV11-2 and TRBJ1-4; 7 bases line up with TRBD1. The ends lost 3 bases at V and 7 bases at J; junction bases unmatched: 5. CDR1 and CDR2 from the germline V gene are SGHAT and FQNNGV. This CDR3 spans 14 amino acids.

This chain joins TRBV9 and TRBJ2-1, with 9 bases lining up with TRBD2. The germline V gene has CDR1 SGDLS and CDR2 YYNGEE. The CDR3 totals 15 residues. V lost 4 bases, J lost 5 bases, and 7 bases stayed unmatched. The CDR3 sequence: CASSSSGGPNNEQFF. DNA for the CDR3: TGTGCCAGCAGCTCCAGCGGGGGGCCGAACAATGAGCAGTTCTTC.

V usage is TRBV6-4 and J usage is TRBJ1-3, with D perhaps TRBD1 (5 bases). The V end lost 0 bases, the J end lost 3 bases, and 12 bases lay between the germline ends. In germline, CDR1 is MRHNA, CDR2 SNTAGT. The CDR3 is 16 amino acids. This CDR3 is CASSDSGGLYGNTIYF. CDR3 sequence (DNA): TGTGCCAGCAGTGACTCCGGGGGTCTTTATGGAAACACCATATATTTT.

This clone has more than one count but fewer than ten. The sample holds other DNA sequences that translate to the same CDR3. This rearrangement joins TRBV5-4 to TRBJ2-3; 12 positions match TRBD2. The CDR3 has 15 amino acids. V was clipped by 4 bases and J by 1 base; unmatched bases: 1. The germline CDR1 and CDR2 sequences are SGHNT and YYREEE (reference sequence). As DNA, the CDR3 is TGTGCCAGCAGCCCTAGCGGGGGGGGCACAGATACGCAGTATTTT. It codes for CASSPSGGGTDTQYF. The whole variable domain, remainder taken from reference TRBV5-4 and TRBJ2-3, is ETGVTQSPTHLIKTRGQQVTLRCSSQSGHNTVSWYQQALGQGPQFIFQYYREEENGRGNFPPRFSGLQFPNYSSELNVNALELDDSALYLCASSPSGGGTDTQYFGPGTRLTVL.

The rearrangement links TRBV9 to TRBJ2-1; no definite D call. V lost 0 bases, J lost 2 bases, and 9 bases lay in between. The CDR3 totals 15 residues. Germline lookup yields CDR1 SGDLS and CDR2 YYNGEE. The CDR3 loop is CASSVGPEAYNEQFF. The DNA of the CDR3 is TGTGCCAGCAGCGTAGGCCCCGAGGCCTACAATGAGCAGTTCTTC.

The V call is TRBV12-5, the J call TRBJ1-2; a weak D match, TRBD1 (6 bases). From germline, CDR1 is LGHNT and CDR2 FRNRAP. The CDR3 loop spans 13 amino acids. The V gene lost 4 bases and the J gene lost 4 bases, with 10 bases spanning the gap. The CDR3 DNA follows: TGTGCTAGTGGTTCTACAGGGATCTATGGCTACACCTTC. This translates into CASGSTGIYGYTF.